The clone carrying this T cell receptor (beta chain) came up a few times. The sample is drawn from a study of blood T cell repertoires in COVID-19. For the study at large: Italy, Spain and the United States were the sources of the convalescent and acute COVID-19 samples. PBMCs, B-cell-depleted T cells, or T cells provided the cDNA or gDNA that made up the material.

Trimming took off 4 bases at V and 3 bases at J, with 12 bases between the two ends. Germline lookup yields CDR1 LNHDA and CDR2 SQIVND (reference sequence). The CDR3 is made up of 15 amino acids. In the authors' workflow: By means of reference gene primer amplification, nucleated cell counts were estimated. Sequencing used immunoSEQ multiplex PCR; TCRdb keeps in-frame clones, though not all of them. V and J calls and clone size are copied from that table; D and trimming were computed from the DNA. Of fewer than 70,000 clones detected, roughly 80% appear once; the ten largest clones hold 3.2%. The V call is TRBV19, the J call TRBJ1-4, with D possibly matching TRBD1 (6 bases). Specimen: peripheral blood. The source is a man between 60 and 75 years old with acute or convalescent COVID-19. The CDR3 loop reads CASSTTGSPNEKLFF. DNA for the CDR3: TGTGCCAGTAGTACAACAGGGTCACCTAATGAAAAACTGTTTTTT.